Sequencing of this T cell receptor (beta chain) was carried out in a study of T cells in women clearing cervical HPV infection. The method was immunoSEQ multiplex PCR; TCRdb's version includes in-frame clones alone and lacks a portion of them. This table lists 30,000 to 45,000 clones. V lost 4 bases and J lost 0, with 10 bases in between. In germline, CDR1 is KGHSH, CDR2 LQKENI. CDR3 length: 14 amino acids. A word on this clone: Read data end 3 residues before the CDR3 end; the end is taken from the germline J gene.

Sequencing was carried out using blood buffy coat. The sequence came from a woman aged 18-70 years with a cervical HPV16 infection that either progressed to CIN3+ or cleared (not recorded which). The V gene is TRBV18, the J gene TRBJ2-7, with a weak D call TRBD2 (5 bases). The CDR3 DNA, read in part, is TGTGCCAGCTCACTTCCGGGGATCTCCTACGAG. Its translation: CASSLPGISYE. The CDR3 reads in full as CASSLPGISYEQYF.